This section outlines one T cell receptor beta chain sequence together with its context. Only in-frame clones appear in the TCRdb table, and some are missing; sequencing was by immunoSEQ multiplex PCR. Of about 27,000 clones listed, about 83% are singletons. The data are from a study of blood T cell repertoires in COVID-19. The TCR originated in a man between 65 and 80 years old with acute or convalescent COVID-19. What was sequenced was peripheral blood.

The CDR3, as DNA: TGTGCCAGCAGCCCGGGGGGGGGCGCCGGCTATGGCTACACCTTC. This gives the protein CASSPGGGAGYGYTF. The V gene is TRBV7-2, the J gene TRBJ1-2, with D possibly TRBD1 on 6 matching bases. V lost 5 bases, J lost 4 bases, and 17 bases lay in between. Germline V gives CDR1 SGHTA, CDR2 FQGNSA. The CDR3 is 15 amino acids.